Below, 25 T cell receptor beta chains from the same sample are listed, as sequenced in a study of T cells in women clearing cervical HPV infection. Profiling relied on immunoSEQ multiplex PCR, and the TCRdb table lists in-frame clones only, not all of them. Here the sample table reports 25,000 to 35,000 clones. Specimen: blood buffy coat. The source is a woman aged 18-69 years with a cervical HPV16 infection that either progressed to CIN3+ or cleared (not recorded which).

The CDR3 sequence: CASSVDRENYGYTF. Incomplete CDR3 DNA: TGTGCCAGCTCAGTGGACAGGGAGAACTATGGC. This chain connects TRBV18 to TRBJ1-2; 8 nucleotides match TRBD1. The observed sequence ends 3 residues before the CDR3 terminus, with the missing tail filled in from the germline J gene. Germline lookup yields CDR1 KGHSH and CDR2 LQKENI. CDR3 length: 14 amino acids. V gave up 5 bases and J gave up 2 bases; unmatched junction bases: 4.

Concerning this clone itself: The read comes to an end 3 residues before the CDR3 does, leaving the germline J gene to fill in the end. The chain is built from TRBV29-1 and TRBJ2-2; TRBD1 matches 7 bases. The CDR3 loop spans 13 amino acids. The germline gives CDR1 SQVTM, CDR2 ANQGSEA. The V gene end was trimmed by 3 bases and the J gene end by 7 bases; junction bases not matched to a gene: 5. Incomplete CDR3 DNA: TGCAGCGTTGAGGGTCCAGGGGGCGGGGAG. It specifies CSVEGPGGGE. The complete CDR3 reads CSVEGPGGGELFF.

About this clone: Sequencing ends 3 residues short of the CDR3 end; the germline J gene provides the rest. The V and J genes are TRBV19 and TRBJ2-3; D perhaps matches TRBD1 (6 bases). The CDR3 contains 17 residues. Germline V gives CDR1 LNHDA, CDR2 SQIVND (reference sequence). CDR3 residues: CASSIEETSGGQETQYF. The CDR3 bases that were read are TGTGCCAGTAGTATAGAAGAGACCTCTGGGGGACAAGAGACG.

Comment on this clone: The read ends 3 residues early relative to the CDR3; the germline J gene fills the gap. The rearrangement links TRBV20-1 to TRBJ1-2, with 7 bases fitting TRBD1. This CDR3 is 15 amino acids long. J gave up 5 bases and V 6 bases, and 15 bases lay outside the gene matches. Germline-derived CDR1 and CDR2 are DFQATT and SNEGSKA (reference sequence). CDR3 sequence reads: CSAMSTNRGGYGYTF. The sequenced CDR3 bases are TGCAGTGCCATGTCTACTAACAGGGGAGGGTATGGC.

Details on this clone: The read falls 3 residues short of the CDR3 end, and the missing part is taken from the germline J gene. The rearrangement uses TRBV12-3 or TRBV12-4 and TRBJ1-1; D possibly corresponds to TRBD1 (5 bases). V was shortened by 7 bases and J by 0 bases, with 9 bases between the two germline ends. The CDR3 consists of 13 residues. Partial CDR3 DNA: TGTGCCAGCACAGGACACCTGAACACTGAA. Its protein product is CASTGHLNTE. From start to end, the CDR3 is CASTGHLNTEAFF.

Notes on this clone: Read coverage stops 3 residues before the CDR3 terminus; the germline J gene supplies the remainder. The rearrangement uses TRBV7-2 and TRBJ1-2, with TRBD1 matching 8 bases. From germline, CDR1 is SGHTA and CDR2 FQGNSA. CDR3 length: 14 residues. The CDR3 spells CASSFSTGANDYTF. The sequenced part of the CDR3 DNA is TGTGCCAGCAGCTTTTCGACAGGGGCCAATGAC.

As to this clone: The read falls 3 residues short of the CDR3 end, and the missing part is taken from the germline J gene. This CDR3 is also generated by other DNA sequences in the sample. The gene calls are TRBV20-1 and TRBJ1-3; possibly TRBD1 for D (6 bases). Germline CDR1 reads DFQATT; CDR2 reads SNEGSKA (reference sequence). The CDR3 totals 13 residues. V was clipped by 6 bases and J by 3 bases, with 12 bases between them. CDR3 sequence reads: CSAPGVGGNTIYF. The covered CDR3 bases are TGCAGTGCCCCAGGGGTGGGTGGAAACACC.

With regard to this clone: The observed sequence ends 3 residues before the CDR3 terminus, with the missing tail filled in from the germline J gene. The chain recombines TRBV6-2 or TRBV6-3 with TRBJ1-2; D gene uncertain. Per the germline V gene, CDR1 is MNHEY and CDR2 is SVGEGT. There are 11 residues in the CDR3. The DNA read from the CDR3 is TGTGCCAGCAGTCTCGGTCGCGAC. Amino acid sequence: CASSLGRD. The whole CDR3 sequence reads CASSLGRDYTF.

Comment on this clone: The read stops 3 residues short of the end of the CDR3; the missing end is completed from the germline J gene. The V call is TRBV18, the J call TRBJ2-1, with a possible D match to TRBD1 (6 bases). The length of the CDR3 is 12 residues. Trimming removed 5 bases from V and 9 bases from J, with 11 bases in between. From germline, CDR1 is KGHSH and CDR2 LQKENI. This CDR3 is CASSIRGGEQFF. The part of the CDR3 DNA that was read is TGTGCCAGCTCAATCAGAGGGGGTGAG.

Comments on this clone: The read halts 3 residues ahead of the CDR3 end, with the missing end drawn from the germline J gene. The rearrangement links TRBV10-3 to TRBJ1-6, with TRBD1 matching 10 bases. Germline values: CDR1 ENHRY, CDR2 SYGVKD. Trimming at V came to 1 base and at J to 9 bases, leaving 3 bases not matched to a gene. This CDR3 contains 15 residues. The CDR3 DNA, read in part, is TGTGCCATCAGTGAGTGCGGGACAGGGGTTTCACCC. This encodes CAISECGTGVSP. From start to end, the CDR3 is CAISECGTGVSPLHF.

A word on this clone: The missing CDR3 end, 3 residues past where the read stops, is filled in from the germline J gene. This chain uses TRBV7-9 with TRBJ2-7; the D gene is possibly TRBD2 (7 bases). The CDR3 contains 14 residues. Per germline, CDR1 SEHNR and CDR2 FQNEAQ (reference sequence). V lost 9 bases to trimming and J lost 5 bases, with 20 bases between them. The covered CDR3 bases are TGTGCCAGTAGGGGGGGGGCGCCTCTTAACGAG. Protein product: CASRGGAPLNE. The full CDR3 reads CASRGGAPLNEQYF.

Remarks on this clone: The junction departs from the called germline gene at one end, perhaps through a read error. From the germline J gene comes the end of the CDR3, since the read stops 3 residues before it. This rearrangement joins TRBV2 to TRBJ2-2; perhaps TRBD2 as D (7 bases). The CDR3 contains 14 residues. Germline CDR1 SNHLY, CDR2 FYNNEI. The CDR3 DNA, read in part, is TGTGCCAGCAGGGAAGGGGGGGAAGCCGGGGAG. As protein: CASREGGEAGE. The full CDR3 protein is CASREGGEAGELFF.

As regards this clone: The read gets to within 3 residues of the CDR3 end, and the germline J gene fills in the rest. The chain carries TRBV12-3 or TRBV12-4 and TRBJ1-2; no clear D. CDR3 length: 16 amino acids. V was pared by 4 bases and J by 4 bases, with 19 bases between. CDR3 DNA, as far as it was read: TGTGCCAGCAGTTCTTTCAGCGGCAGCGTGGGCTATGGC. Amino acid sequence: CASSSFSGSVGYG. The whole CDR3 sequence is CASSSFSGSVGYGYTF.

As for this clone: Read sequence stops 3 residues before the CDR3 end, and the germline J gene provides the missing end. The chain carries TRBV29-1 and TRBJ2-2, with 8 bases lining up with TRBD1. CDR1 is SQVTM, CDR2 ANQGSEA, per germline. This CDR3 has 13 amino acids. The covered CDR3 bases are TGCAGCGTTCTGACAGGACAGGGAGGATCG. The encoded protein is CSVLTGQGGS. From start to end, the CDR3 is CSVLTGQGGSLFF.

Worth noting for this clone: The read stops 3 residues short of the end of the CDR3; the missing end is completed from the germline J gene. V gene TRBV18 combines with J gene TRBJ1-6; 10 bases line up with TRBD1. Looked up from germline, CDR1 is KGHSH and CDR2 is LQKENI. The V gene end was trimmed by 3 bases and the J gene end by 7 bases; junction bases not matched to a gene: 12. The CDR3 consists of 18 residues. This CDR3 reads CASSPMGRTGGGNSPLHF. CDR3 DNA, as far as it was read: TGTGCCAGCTCACCCATGGGAAGGACAGGGGGGGGGAATTCACCC.

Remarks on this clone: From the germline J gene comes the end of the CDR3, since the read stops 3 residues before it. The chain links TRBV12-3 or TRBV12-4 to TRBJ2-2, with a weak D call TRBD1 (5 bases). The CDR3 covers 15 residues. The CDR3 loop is CASSPTESGANVLFF. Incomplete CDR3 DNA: TGTGCCAGCAGTCCTACAGAGTCTGGGGCCAACGTG.

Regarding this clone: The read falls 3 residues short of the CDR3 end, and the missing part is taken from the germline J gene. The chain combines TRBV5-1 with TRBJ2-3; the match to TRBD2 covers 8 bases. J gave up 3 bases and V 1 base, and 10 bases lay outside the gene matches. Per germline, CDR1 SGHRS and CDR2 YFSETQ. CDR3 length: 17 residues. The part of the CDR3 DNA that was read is TGCGCCAGCAGCTTGTTGGTGAGCGGGGGAGAGACAGATACG. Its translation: CASSLLVSGGETDT. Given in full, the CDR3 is CASSLLVSGGETDTQYF.

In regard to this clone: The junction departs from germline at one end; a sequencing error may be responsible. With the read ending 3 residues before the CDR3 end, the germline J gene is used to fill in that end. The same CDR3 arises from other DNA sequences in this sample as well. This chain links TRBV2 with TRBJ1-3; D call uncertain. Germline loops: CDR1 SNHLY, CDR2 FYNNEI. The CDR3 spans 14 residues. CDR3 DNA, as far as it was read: TGTGCCAGCACCCTATCGACGGGTGGAAACACA. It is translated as CASTLSTGGNT. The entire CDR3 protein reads CASTLSTGGNTIYF.

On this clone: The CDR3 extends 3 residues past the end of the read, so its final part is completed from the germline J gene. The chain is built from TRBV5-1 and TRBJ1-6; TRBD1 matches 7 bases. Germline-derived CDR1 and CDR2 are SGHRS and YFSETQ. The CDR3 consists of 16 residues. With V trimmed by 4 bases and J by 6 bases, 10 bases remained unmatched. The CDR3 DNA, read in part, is TGCGCCAGCAGCGCCGATTTACAGGGGAGTAATTCACCC. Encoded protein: CASSADLQGSNSP. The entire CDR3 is CASSADLQGSNSPLHF. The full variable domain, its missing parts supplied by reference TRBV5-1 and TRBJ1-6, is KAGVTQTPRYLIKTRGQQVTLSCSPISGHRSVSWYQQTPGQGLQFLFEYFSETQRNKGNFPGRFSGRQFSNSRSEMNVSTLELGDSALYLCASSADLQGSNSPLHFGNGTRLTVT.

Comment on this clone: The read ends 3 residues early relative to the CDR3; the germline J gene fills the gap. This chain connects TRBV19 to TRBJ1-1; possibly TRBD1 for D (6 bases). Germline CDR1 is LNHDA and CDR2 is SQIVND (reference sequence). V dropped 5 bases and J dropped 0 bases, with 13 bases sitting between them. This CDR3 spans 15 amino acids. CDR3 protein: CASSDQGLMNTEAFF. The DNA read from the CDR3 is TGTGCCAGTAGTGATCAGGGGCTAATGAACACTGAA.

The sequenced part of the CDR3 DNA is TGCAGTGCTGGGGGGCAGGGGGGTACCAAAAACATT. Its protein is CSAGGQGGTKNI. The CDR3 reads in full as CSAGGQGGTKNIQYF. The chain uses TRBV20-1 and TRBJ2-4, with D possibly TRBD1 on 7 matching bases. The CDR3 extends 3 residues past the end of the read, so its final part is completed from the germline J gene. The germline CDR1 and CDR2 sequences are DFQATT and SNEGSKA (reference sequence). The CDR3 totals 15 residues. Trimming shortened V by 5 bases and J by 2 bases, and 16 bases separated the two germline ends.

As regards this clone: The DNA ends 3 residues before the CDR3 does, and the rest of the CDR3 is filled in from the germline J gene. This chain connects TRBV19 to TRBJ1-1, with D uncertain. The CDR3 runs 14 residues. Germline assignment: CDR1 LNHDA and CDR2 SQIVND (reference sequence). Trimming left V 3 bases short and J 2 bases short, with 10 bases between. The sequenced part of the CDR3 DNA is TGTGCCAGTAGTATCGGGTCAGTAAACACTGAA. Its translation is CASSIGSVNTE. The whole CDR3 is CASSIGSVNTEAFF. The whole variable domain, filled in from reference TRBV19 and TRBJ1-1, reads DGGITQSPKYLFRKEGQNVTLSCEQNLNHDAMYWYRQDPGQGLRLIYYSQIVNDFQKGDIAEGYSVSREKKESFPLTVTSAQKNPTAFYLCASSIGSVNTEAFFGQGTRLTVV.

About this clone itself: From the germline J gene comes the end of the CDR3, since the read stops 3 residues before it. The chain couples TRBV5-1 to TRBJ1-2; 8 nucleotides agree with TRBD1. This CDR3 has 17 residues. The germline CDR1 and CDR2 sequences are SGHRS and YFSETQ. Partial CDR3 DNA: TGCGCCAGCAGCTTGGGAGTGCGGACAGGGTTCGTCGTGGGC. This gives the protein CASSLGVRTGFVVG. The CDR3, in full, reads CASSLGVRTGFVVGYTF.

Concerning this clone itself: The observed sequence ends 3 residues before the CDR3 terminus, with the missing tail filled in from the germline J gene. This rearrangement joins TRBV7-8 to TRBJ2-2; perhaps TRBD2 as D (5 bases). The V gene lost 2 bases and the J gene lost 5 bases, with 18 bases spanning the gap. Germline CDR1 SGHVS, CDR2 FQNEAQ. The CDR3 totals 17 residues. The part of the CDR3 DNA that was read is TGTGCCAGCAGCTTACGCTCGGCCGGGGATGGGACCGGGGAG. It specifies CASSLRSAGDGTGE. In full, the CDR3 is CASSLRSAGDGTGELFF.

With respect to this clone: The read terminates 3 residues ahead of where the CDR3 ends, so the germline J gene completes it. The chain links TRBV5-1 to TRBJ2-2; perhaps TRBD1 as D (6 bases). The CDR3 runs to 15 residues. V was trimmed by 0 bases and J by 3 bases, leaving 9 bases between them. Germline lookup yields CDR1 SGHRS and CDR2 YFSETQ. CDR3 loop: CASSLDRADTGELFF. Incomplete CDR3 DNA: TGCGCCAGCAGCTTGGACAGGGCTGACACCGGGGAG.